This entry is about one T cell receptor beta chain. The data were obtained in a study of shared clonotypes between healthy human individuals. The CDR3 runs 13 residues. V lost 5 bases and J 1 base, leaving 6 bases between the germline ends. Germline-derived CDR1 and CDR2 are WSHSY and SAAADI. Produced via immunoSEQ multiplex PCR; TCRdb's table is partial and in-frame only. Seen here are approximately 330,000 clones, about 70% observed once, and the top ten hold less than 11%. The TCR originated in a man aged 25 to 40 in good health. Material for sequencing was memory CD4+ T cells sorted from blood. Subset meaning: CD45RA-negative fraction. J is TRBJ2-1 and V is TRBV10-2; D unresolved. In nucleotides, the CDR3 is TGCGCCAGCAGTCCCCCGTCCTACAATGAGCAGTTCTTC. Translated, it gives CASSPPSYNEQFF.